Listed below are T cell receptor beta chains from one sample, sequenced in a study of T cell clonotyping in hematopoietic cell transplantation. The data were produced by immunoSEQ multiplex PCR, yet TCRdb's version contains in-frame clones alone and is incomplete. The table lists tens of thousands of clones, under 85% of them singletons. The sample here was peripheral blood mononuclear cells, taken before stem cell transplant. These receptors came from a man aged 45-65 years with myelodysplastic syndrome. Some clones in this sample may be carry-over from other donors' samples. CDR3s include the opening cysteine and the closing phenylalanine or tryptophan. D genes are given only for firm matches. Not every row has a clone size; where given, it reads once, few, many or a size class.

j_call | clone_size | v_call | d_call | cdr3_nt | cdr3_aa
TRBJ1-3 | few | TRBV7-6 | - | TGTGCCAGCAGCTTAGAAAGACGGACAAGCTCTGGAAACACCATATATTTT | CASSLERRTSSGNTIYF
TRBJ2-1 | - | TRBV7-2 | - | TGTGCCAGCAGCTCTCAACGTGGCAGCCCTTTGAGGAATGAGCAGTTCTTC | CASSSQRGSPLRNEQFF
TRBJ1-5 | - | TRBV30 | - | TGTGCCTGGGGCCGACAGGACAATCAGCCCCAGCATTTT | CAWGRQDNQPQHF
TRBJ1-2 | - | TRBV27 | TRBD1 | TGTGCCAGCAGTTTATCTCGAGGGGGCTTGGGCTACACCTTC | CASSLSRGGLGYTF
TRBJ1-2 | once | TRBV20-1 | - | TGCAGTGCTAGCCCAGGGAATGGCTACACCTTC | CSASPGNGYTF
TRBJ1-6 | once | TRBV2 | TRBD1 | TGTGCCCGCTCGGGACAGGGAGAGTCACCCCTCCACTTT | CARSGQGESPLHF
TRBJ2-7 | few | TRBV4-3 | - | TGCGCCAGCAGCCAGGACTGGTTGGACGAGCAGTACTTC | CASSQDWLDEQYF
TRBJ1-3 | - | TRBV2 | - | TGTGCCAGCAGGCAGGGCCCGGGAAACACCATATATTTT | CASRQGPGNTIYF
TRBJ1-1 | - | TRBV5-5 | - | TGTGCCAGCAGTTCTCTGCGAGAGAACACTGAAGCTTTCTTT | CASSSLRENTEAFF
TRBJ1-5 | once | TRBV6-5 | TRBD1 | TGTGCCAGCAGTTACAGGACAGGGGGCAATCAGCCCCAGCATTTT | CASSYRTGGNQPQHF
TRBJ1-1 | - | TRBV11-2 | - | TGTGCCAGCAGCTTAGGGACACGGAACACTGAAGCTTTCTTT | CASSLGTRNTEAFF
TRBJ1-1 | once | TRBV10-3 | - | TGTGCCATCAATGATGGGAGAGGAGAAGCTTTCTTT | CAINDGRGEAFF
TRBJ2-1 | - | TRBV4-1 | TRBD2 | TGCGCCAGCAGAGTAGCGGGAGCTTACAATGAGCAGTTCTTC | CASRVAGAYNEQFF
TRBJ1-1 | few | TRBV2 | - | TGTGCCAGCAGTGCCGCAGGGATGAACACTGAAGCTTTCTTT | CASSAAGMNTEAFF
TRBJ2-5 | - | TRBV29-1 | - | TGCAGCGTTCTGACAGGTAACCAGGAGACCCAGTACTTC | CSVLTGNQETQYF
TRBJ1-1 | - | TRBV29-1 | - | TGCAGCATAACGGGCCCCCTGGGAACTGAAGCTTTCTTT | CSITGPLGTEAFF
TRBJ1-2 | - | TRBV28 | - | TGTGCCAGCGAATGGTGGTATTCGGGCAAAGGTGGGCAGCTTAACTATGGCTACACCTTC | CASEWWYSGKGGQLNYGYTF
TRBJ2-1 | - | TRBV4-3 | - | TGCGCCAGCAGACAGACCCTTGGACAGAGCTACAATGAGCAGTTCTTC | CASRQTLGQSYNEQFF
TRBJ1-4 | few | TRBV2 | - | TGTGCCAGCTACGGGGCAACTAATGAAAAACTGTTTTTT | CASYGATNEKLFF
TRBJ1-2 | few | TRBV11-2 | - | TGTGCCAGCAGCTTAGTCGGCACGGCTGACTATGGCTACACCTTC | CASSLVGTADYGYTF
TRBJ1-1 | - | TRBV25-1 | - | TGTGCCAGCAGTGCCCCCGGGGCAGGAGAAAACACTGAAGCTTTCTTT | CASSAPGAGENTEAFF
TRBJ2-5 | few | TRBV5-3 | - | TGTGCCAGAAGCCCGTACAGGACGGAGACCCAGTACTTC | CARSPYRTETQYF
TRBJ2-3 | - | TRBV28 | - | TGTGCCAGCAGGACCCTTTCGGACAGCGGGCCAGATACGCAGTATTTT | CASRTLSDSGPDTQYF
TRBJ1-1 | - | TRBV7-2 | - | TGTGCCAGCAGCAAGACCAACTCCGAAGCTTTCTTT | CASSKTNSEAFF
TRBJ2-3 | few | TRBV27 | TRBD2 | TGTGCCAGCAGTCGGACTAGCGGGGATACGCAGTATTTT | CASSRTSGDTQYF
TRBJ1-2 | once | TRBV6-6 | - | TGTGCCACCCAGGGACACTTCACGACCTCCTATGGCTACACCTTC | CATQGHFTTSYGYTF
TRBJ2-1 | - | TRBV5-4 | - | TGTGCCAGCAGCTTCGACGACAATGAGCAGTTCTTC | CASSFDDNEQFF
TRBJ1-1 | few | TRBV7-8 | TRBD1 | TGTGCCAGCAGCAAACAGGGGGCGCGGACTGAAGCTTTCTTT | CASSKQGARTEAFF
TRBJ1-4 | - | TRBV29-1 | - | TGCAGCGTTGAATTTGACTGGCCAGGACTGTTTTTT | CSVEFDWPGLFF
TRBJ2-7 | - | TRBV11-2 | TRBD1 | TGTGCCAGCAGCTTAGGGGACAGGGCCTACGAGCAGTACTTC | CASSLGDRAYEQYF
TRBJ1-2 | - | TRBV28 | - | TGTGCCAGCAGATTAGAAGTAGGCTACACCTTC | CASRLEVGYTF
TRBJ2-5 | - | TRBV9 | TRBD2 | TGTGCCAGCAGCGTACTGGGAGGGTACCAAGAGACCCAGTACTTC | CASSVLGGYQETQYF
TRBJ2-5 | medium-sized | TRBV30 | TRBD2 | TGTGCCTCTGCTGAGGCGGGAGATGTCGAAGAGACCCAGTACTTC | CASAEAGDVEETQYF
TRBJ2-7 | - | TRBV6-5 | - | TGTGCCAGCAGTTACACGGACTACTACGAGCAGTACTTC | CASSYTDYYEQYF
TRBJ2-7 | - | TRBV6-5 | - | TGTGCCAGCAGTTACGGGGGGACCTCCTACGAGCAGTACTTC | CASSYGGTSYEQYF
TRBJ1-6 | - | TRBV2 | TRBD1 | TGTGCCAGCAGTGAATACGAACCAGGGGGGGAGAGGTCACCCCTCCACTTT | CASSEYEPGGERSPLHF
TRBJ1-5 | few | TRBV4-3 | - | TGCGCCAGCAGCCAAGATGTGGCAGGGAATCAGCCCCAGCATTTT | CASSQDVAGNQPQHF
TRBJ1-5 | - | TRBV4-1 | - | TGCGCCAGCAGCCAAATCGACATGGGGTTCATCAATAGCAATCAGCCCCAGCATTTT | CASSQIDMGFINSNQPQHF
TRBJ2-5 | - | TRBV29-1 | - | TGCAGCACCGAAGGCGGAGCGTTAGGACAGAGCCAGACCCAGTACTTC | CSTEGGALGQSQTQYF
TRBJ2-7 | - | TRBV6-1 | TRBD1 | TGTGCCAGCAGTGCCCCCGGGACAGGATACTACGAGCAGTACTTC | CASSAPGTGYYEQYF
TRBJ2-7 | - | TRBV5-8 | - | TGTGCCAGCAGCTTGGGGGTAGGAGGGTACGAGCAGTACTTC | CASSLGVGGYEQYF
TRBJ2-1 | - | TRBV25-1 | - | TGTGCCAGCAGTGAATGGAGGGTCAATGAGCAGTTCTTC | CASSEWRVNEQFF
TRBJ1-5 | - | TRBV6-5 | - | TGTGCCAGCAGTTACTCGATAGAGTCGGGCAATCAGCCCCAGCATTTT | CASSYSIESGNQPQHF
TRBJ2-5 | - | TRBV7-6 | TRBD2 | TGTGCCAGCAGCCCGACTAGCGGGAGGGCCTTGGAGACCCAGTACTTC | CASSPTSGRALETQYF
TRBJ1-5 | - | TRBV6-5 | - | TGTGCCAGCAGTTACTCGGTTGGGGGCAATCAGCCCCAGCATTTT | CASSYSVGGNQPQHF
TRBJ2-7 | - | TRBV4-2 | - | TGTGCCAGCAGCCAAGAGGCAGCCTATCCCTCCTACGAGCAGTACTTC | CASSQEAAYPSYEQYF
TRBJ2-7 | - | TRBV27 | TRBD1 | TGTGCCAGCAGTTTATCACAGGGGTTCTACGAGCAGTACTTC | CASSLSQGFYEQYF
TRBJ1-1 | - | TRBV4-3 | - | TGCGCCAGCAGCCAAGGGACAGAAAGGAACACTGAAGCTTTCTTT | CASSQGTERNTEAFF
TRBJ1-1 | - | TRBV5-6 | - | TGTGCCAGCAGCTTGGAGGGGAGGGCAACTTTCTTT | CASSLEGRATFF
TRBJ2-2 | - | TRBV2 | TRBD2 | TGTGCCAGCAGTGAAGCGCGGGAGGCCACCGGGGAGCTGTTTTTT | CASSEAREATGELFF
TRBJ2-7 | - | TRBV29-1 | - | TGCAGCGTTGATGTAAACTCCTACGAGCAGTACTTC | CSVDVNSYEQYF
TRBJ1-1 | - | TRBV6-5 | TRBD1 | TGTGCCAGCAGTTATACGACAGGGGATGACACTGAAGCTTTCTTT | CASSYTTGDDTEAFF